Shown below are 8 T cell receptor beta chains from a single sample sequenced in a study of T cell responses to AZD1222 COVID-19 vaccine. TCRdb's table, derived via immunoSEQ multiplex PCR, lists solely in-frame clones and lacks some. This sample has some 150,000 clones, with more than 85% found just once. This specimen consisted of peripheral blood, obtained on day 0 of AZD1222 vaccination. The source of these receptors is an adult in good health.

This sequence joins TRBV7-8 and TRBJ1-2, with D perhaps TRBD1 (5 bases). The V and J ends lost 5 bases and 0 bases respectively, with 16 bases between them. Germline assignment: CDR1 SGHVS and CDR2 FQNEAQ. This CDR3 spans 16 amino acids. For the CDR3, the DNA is TGTGCCAGCAGCCCCGTCGAGGACATACCTAACTATGGCTACACCTTC. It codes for CASSPVEDIPNYGYTF.

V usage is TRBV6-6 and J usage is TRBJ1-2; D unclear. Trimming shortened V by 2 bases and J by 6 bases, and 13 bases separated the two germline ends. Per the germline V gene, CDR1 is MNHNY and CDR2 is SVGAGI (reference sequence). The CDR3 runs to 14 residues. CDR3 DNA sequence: TGTGCCAGCAGTTACGACCCGGGGTCTCATGGCTACACCTTC. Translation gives CASSYDPGSHGYTF.

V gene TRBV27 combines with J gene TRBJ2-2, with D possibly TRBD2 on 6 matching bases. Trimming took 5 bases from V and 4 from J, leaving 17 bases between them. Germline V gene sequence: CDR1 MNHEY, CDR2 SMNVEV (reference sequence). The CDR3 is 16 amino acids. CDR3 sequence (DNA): TGTGCCAGCAGTCTAGTAGGAGGGCCCATCACCGGGGAGCTGTTTTTT. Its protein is CASSLVGGPITGELFF.

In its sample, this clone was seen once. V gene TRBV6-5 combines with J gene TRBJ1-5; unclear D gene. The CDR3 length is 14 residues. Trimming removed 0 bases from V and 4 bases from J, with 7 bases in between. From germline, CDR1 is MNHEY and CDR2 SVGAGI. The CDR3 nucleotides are TGTGCCAGCAGTTACTCAAGGCTGAATCAGCCCCAGCATTTT. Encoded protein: CASSYSRLNQPQHF.

The CDR3 nucleotides read TGTGCCAGCAGCTTAGGGTTAGCGGGGGAGACCCAGTACTTC. This codes for CASSLGLAGETQYF. V gene TRBV11-1 combines with J gene TRBJ2-5, with 8 bases fitting TRBD2. The CDR3 spans 14 residues. Per germline, CDR1 SGHAT and CDR2 FQDESV (reference sequence). V lost 1 base and J lost 5; bases outside the gene matches: 3.

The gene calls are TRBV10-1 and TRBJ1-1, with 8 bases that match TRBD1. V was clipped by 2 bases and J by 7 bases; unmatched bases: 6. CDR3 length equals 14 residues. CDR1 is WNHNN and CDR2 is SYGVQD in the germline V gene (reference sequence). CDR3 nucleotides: TGCGCCAGCAGTGAGACGCAGGGGGCGAGTGAAGCTTTCTTT. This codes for CASSETQGASEAFF.

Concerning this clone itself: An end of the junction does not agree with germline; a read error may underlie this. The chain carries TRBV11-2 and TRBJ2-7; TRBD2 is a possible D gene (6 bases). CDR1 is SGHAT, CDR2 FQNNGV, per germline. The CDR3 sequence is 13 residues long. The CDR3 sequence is CASSLGTGGELGF. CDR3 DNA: TGTGCCAGCAGCTTAGGGACTGGCGGGGAACTCGGCTTC.

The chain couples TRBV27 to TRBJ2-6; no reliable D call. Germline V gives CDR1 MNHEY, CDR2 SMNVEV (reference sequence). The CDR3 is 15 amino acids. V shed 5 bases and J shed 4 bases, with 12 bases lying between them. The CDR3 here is CASSTWHSGANVLTF. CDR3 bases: TGTGCCAGCAGTACCTGGCATTCAGGGGCCAACGTCCTGACTTTC.